Listed here is a single TCR beta chain. Regarding time point: newly diagnosed GD, antithyroid drugs for less than 3 months. Isolated PBMC RNA provided the starting material for the TCR library. The data were taken from a study of regulatory T cells in long-lasting Graves disease. TCR beta libraries were built with iRepertoire HTBI primers and Arm-PCR of CDR3 regions. TCRdb fed the multiplex PCR reads into MiXCR, producing one record per CDR3 protein. The sample contains some 500,000 distinct CDR3 sequences, about 16% of which appear only once. CDR3 length: 15 amino acids. CDR1 and CDR2 from the germline V gene are SGDLS and YYNGEE. The V gene end was trimmed by 4 bases and the J gene end by 8 bases; junction bases not matched to a gene: 9. The same sample was also used in a study of T cells in Graves' hyperthyroidism and ophthalmopathy.

This sample comprised peripheral blood mononuclear cells (PBMCs), obtained at new diagnosis, from a patient treated with antithyroid drugs. The origin of this receptor is a middle-aged woman with Graves disease. This chain uses TRBV9 with TRBJ1-4, with 9 nucleotides matching TRBD1. The CDR3 loop reads CASSPGDRETEKLFF. In DNA form, the CDR3 reads TGTGCCAGCAGCCCCGGGGACAGGGAGACGGAAAAACTGTTTTTT.